Shown below are 17 T cell receptor beta chains from a single sample sequenced in a study of T cell repertoires in cytomegalovirus infection (dated 2019 in TCRdb). Sequencing took place on an Illumina HiSeq 1500. The public reads were run again by TCRdb, first through fastp at Q25 and then through MiXCR, and only productive beta chains were kept. Records with the same CDR3 protein are collapsed into one entry carrying the most frequent genes and DNA. This sample gives some 680,000 distinct CDR3 sequences in total; approximately 40% of them show up just once. Around 2.8% of the sample goes to the ten largest clones. The specimen sequenced was PBMCs. Receptor source: a human donor in good health (CMV status not recorded). Some clones in this sample may be carry-over from other donors' samples.

This clonotype was detected a few times. The gene calls are TRBV15 and TRBJ1-1; unclear D gene. The CDR3 is made up of 16 amino acids. The V end lost 3 bases, the J end lost 2 bases, and 16 bases lay between the germline ends. The germline gives CDR1 LNHNV, CDR2 YYDKDF (reference sequence). The CDR3 protein is CATSSRGRTSNTEAFF. The CDR3 DNA is TGTGCCACCAGCAGCCGAGGACGGACCTCTAACACTGAAGCTTTCTTT.

This clonotype appeared a few times. The chain has TRBV12-3 or TRBV12-4 and TRBJ1-6, with a tentative D call TRBD1 (6 bases). The CDR3 is 16 amino acids. Trimming left V 3 bases short and J 6 bases short, with 15 bases between. This CDR3 reads CASSFTPQGFNSPLHF. CDR3 sequence (DNA): TGTGCCAGCAGTTTCACCCCACAGGGTTTTAATTCACCCCTCCACTTT.

In this sample, this clonotype turned up once. The rearrangement joins TRBV12-3 or TRBV12-4 to TRBJ2-7, with TRBD2 matching 9 bases. The CDR3 is 14 residues long. The V segment lost 8 bases and the J segment 3 bases; nucleotides outside the gene matches: 8. The CDR3 DNA reads TGTGCCAGCGGACCCGGGACTAGCCACTACGAGCAGTACTTC. This sequence encodes CASGPGTSHYEQYF.

A few counts support this clonotype. The genes are TRBV28 and TRBJ1-5, with 7 bases lining up with TRBD1. V was pared by 3 bases and J by 7 bases, with 6 bases of the junction left unmatched. Germline V lookup: CDR1 MDHEN, CDR2 SYDVKM. This CDR3 contains 14 residues. This chain's CDR3 is CASSLSGGVQPQHF. CDR3 sequence (DNA): TGTGCCAGCAGTTTGTCAGGGGGGGTACAGCCCCAGCATTTT.

Points on this clonotype: The conserved final phenylalanine or tryptophan is absent from the CDR3, which likely points to a read error. The CDR3 spells CASSYEGTGELFV. As DNA, the CDR3 is TGTGCCAGCAGTTACGAGGGGACGGGGGAGCTGTTTGTT. The chain recombines TRBV6-5 with TRBJ2-2, with D perhaps TRBD1 or TRBD2 (5 bases each). Germline assignment: CDR1 MNHEY and CDR2 SVGAGI. This CDR3 has 13 residues. The V end lost 2 bases, the J end lost 8 bases, and 9 bases lay between the germline ends.

V and J are TRBV4-1 and TRBJ2-2; 7 nucleotides agree with TRBD1. Germline loops: CDR1 MGHRA, CDR2 YSYEKL. This CDR3 has 18 residues. V dropped 4 bases and J dropped 2; count of bases not matched to a gene: 13. CDR3: CASSPRQGQFPNTGELFF. The CDR3 nucleotides read TGCGCCAGCAGCCCCCGACAGGGCCAATTTCCAAACACCGGGGAGCTGTTTTTT.

Notes on this clonotype: In this CDR3 the conserved last residue, phenylalanine or tryptophan, is missing, so a read error is likely. The chain joins TRBV6-5 to TRBJ1-2, with a weak D call TRBD1 (5 bases). The V end lost 7 bases, the J end lost 7 bases, and 16 bases lay between the germline ends. From germline, CDR1 is MNHEY and CDR2 SVGAGI. This CDR3 region has 13 residues. In DNA, the CDR3 is TGTGCCAGCACTGCCGGGACTTGGGTTGGCTACACCTAC. Its protein is CASTAGTWVGYTY.

The CDR3 DNA reads as TGTGCCAGCAGTTTATCACGGCCGACTGACATTCAGTACTTC. Its protein is CASSLSRPTDIQYF. V is TRBV28 and J is TRBJ2-4; D unresolved. Between the trimmed V and J ends, which lost 1 base and 8 bases, there was a span of 12 bases. CDR1 and CDR2 (germline): MDHEN, SYDVKM. There are 14 residues in the CDR3.

V is TRBV12-3 or TRBV12-4 and J is TRBJ1-1; TRBD1 matches 12 bases. Losses at the gene ends were 6 bases for V and 4 bases for J; bases not matched to a gene: 9. This CDR3 contains 16 residues. CDR3 in DNA: TGTGCCAGCAGCCCGGGACAGGGGGCTGGTGGCACTGAAGCTTTCTTT. Residues: CASSPGQGAGGTEAFF.

This clonotype showed up just a few times. The chain is built from TRBV19 and TRBJ1-1; perhaps TRBD1 as D (6 bases). The CDR3 is 14 residues long. CDR1 is LNHDA and CDR2 is SQIVND in the germline V gene (reference sequence). Trimming stripped 6 bases from V and 4 bases from J, with 15 bases between. The CDR3 nucleotides read TGTGCCAGTAGGGACTGGGGGGGCAGCACTGAAGCTTTCTTT. Translation: CASRDWGGSTEAFF. Together with reference TRBV19 and TRBJ1-1, the CDR3 gives the full variable domain: DGGITQSPKYLFRKEGQNVTLSCEQNLNHDAMYWYRQDPGQGLRLIYYSQIVNDFQKGDIAEGYSVSREKKESFPLTVTSAQKNPTAFYLCASRDWGGSTEAFFGQGTRLTVV.

This clonotype was detected a few times. The chain joins TRBV4-2 to TRBJ2-2, with TRBD2 matching 9 bases. J lost 0 bases, V lost 4 bases, and 15 bases had no gene match. The CDR3 sequence is 20 residues long. Germline V gene sequence: CDR1 LGHNA, CDR2 YNFKEQ. The CDR3 DNA sequence: TGTGCCAGCAGCCTCTTCCTATGGGTAGCGGGAGCCGCGAACACCGGGGAGCTGTTTTTT. As protein: CASSLFLWVAGAANTGELFF.

This chain links TRBV3-1 with TRBJ2-1; 10 nucleotides line up with TRBD2. The CDR3 runs to 14 residues. Germline values: CDR1 LGHDT, CDR2 YNNKEL (reference sequence). V shed 7 bases and J 8 bases; nucleotides not matched to a gene: 8. The CDR3 here is CASKSSGSFYEQFF. DNA of the CDR3: TGTGCCAGCAAGTCTAGCGGGAGTTTCTATGAGCAGTTCTTC.

This chain connects TRBV7-2 to TRBJ2-6, with D possibly being TRBD2 (6 bases). Trimming shortened V by 3 bases and J by 0 bases, and 18 bases separated the two germline ends. The CDR3 contains 19 residues. CDR1 is SGHTA, CDR2 FQGNSA, per germline. The CDR3, as DNA: TGTGCCAGCAGCTTGTTTCTTTATAGCGGAAGCTCTGGGGCCAACGTCCTGACTTTC. Its protein product is CASSLFLYSGSSGANVLTF.

This rearrangement joins TRBV11-3 to TRBJ1-1; 9 nucleotides agree with TRBD1. The CDR3 contains 13 residues. The germline gives CDR1 SGHNT, CDR2 YENEEA. The trim removed 6 bases at V and 7 bases at J, leaving 6 bases unmatched. The CDR3 loop is CASSLQGAREAFF. For the CDR3, the DNA is TGTGCCAGCAGTCTACAGGGGGCTCGTGAAGCTTTCTTT.

This clonotype has a handful of counts. The germline gene is not matched at one end of the junction; a read error may be the cause. This chain uses TRBV6-6 with TRBJ2-7; 10 bases are a match to TRBD2. The CDR3 loop spans 16 amino acids. CDR1 MNHNY and CDR2 SVGAGI come from the germline V gene (reference sequence). CDR3 coding DNA: TGTGCCAGCAGTTACTCTCCCGGGACTAGCGCCTCCCTCAATAGTTTC. This codes for CASSYSPGTSASLNSF.

The chain employs TRBV29-1 and TRBJ1-4, with TRBD1 as a possible D gene (6 bases). The CDR3 has 15 residues. Germline lookup yields CDR1 SQVTM and CDR2 ANQGSEA. V lost 4 bases and J 7 bases, leaving 19 bases between the germline ends. For the CDR3, the DNA is TGCAGCGTTGTTCCGGGGGCAACCTTCGGTGAAAAACTGTTTTTT. Its protein product is CSVVPGATFGEKLFF.

As regards this clonotype: In this CDR3 the conserved last residue, phenylalanine or tryptophan, is missing, so a read error is likely. This rearrangement joins TRBV12-5 to TRBJ2-7, with 10 bases identical to TRBD2. This CDR3 has 17 residues. J gave up 5 bases and V 2 bases, and 12 bases lay outside the gene matches. Germline V lookup: CDR1 LGHNT, CDR2 FRNRAP. The DNA of the CDR3 is TGTGCTAGTGGTTTGATGGTAGCGGGAGGCCCGAGCCACGAGCAGTACTTA. This translates into CASGLMVAGGPSHEQYL.